Listed below are T cell receptor beta chains from one sample, sequenced in a study of shared clonotypes between healthy human individuals. Sequencing was performed with immunoSEQ multiplex PCR; in TCRdb, only in-frame clones are kept and a portion is missing. The data hold some 1,400,000 clones, with roughly 96% observed a single time. Sample: naive CD4+ T cells sorted from blood. The origin of the receptors is a man aged 25-45 years in good health. The CDR3 runs from the conserved cysteine through the conserved F or W. The D gene is left open where the match is weak. Clone size is given for some rows only: seen once, a few or many times, or a class if the clone is expanded.

TGCGCCAGCAGCCAAGACAAACAGGCTGGCACTGAAGCTTTCTTT	CASSQDKQAGTEAFF	-	TRBJ1-1	TRBV4-3	-
TGTGCCAGCAGGAGGGGGGTTACCGGGGAGCTGTTTTTT	CASRRGVTGELFF	-	TRBJ2-2	TRBV11-2	-
TGTGCCAGCTCACCCCGGCAGGGGTCTGGAAACACCATATATTTT	CASSPRQGSGNTIYF	-	TRBJ1-3	TRBV18	-
TGTGCCAGCAGCTTCGCCGGGACAGGGATGAATCAGCCCCAGCATTTT	CASSFAGTGMNQPQHF	-	TRBJ1-5	TRBV5-6	TRBD1
TGTGCCAGCAGTTACTCGCCTAGCGGGAGAAATGAGCAGTTCTTC	CASSYSPSGRNEQFF	-	TRBJ2-1	TRBV6-6	TRBD2
TGTGCCAGCAGCTGGCCCCCTAGCGGCCTATCCTACGAGCAGTACTTC	CASSWPPSGLSYEQYF	-	TRBJ2-7	TRBV11-2	TRBD2
TGCAGCGTTGACCGACGACAGGGATTCGTGGAGACCCAGTACTTC	CSVDRRQGFVETQYF	-	TRBJ2-5	TRBV29-1	TRBD1
TGTGCCAGCTCACCACCGAGCGGGAGAGGGGACATTCAGTACTTC	CASSPPSGRGDIQYF	-	TRBJ2-4	TRBV18	TRBD2
TGTGCCAGCAGTTTAAGAGGTTCAGGGGGGGACCTTACCTACGAGCAGTACTTC	CASSLRGSGGDLTYEQYF	-	TRBJ2-7	TRBV7-2	-
TGTGCCATCAGTGAGAATCGTCCGGGAGGCGTAGATACGCAGTATTTT	CAISENRPGGVDTQYF	-	TRBJ2-3	TRBV10-3	TRBD2
TGTGCCAGCAGTTACGGGGGGCGTAGCAATCAGCCCCAGCATTTT	CASSYGGRSNQPQHF	-	TRBJ1-5	TRBV6-5	-
TGTGCCAGCAGCTTAGGCGGGACGAACACCGGGGAGCTGTTTTTT	CASSLGGTNTGELFF	-	TRBJ2-2	TRBV7-6	-
TGTGCCAGCAGCCTGACTAGAGTTGAGCAGTTCTTC	CASSLTRVEQFF	-	TRBJ2-1	TRBV5-4	-
TGTGCCAGTAGTCCTGGGGGGAGGCGGGCCGGGGAGCTGTTTTTT	CASSPGGRRAGELFF	-	TRBJ2-2	TRBV19	-
TGTGCCAGCAGTTTTAGGGGGAGGAGTGAAAACATTCAGTACTTC	CASSFRGRSENIQYF	-	TRBJ2-4	TRBV27	-
TGTGCCAGTACCTCCAATCCGGGACTAAAAACCGGGGAGCTGTTTTTT	CASTSNPGLKTGELFF	-	TRBJ2-2	TRBV19	TRBD2
TGTGCCAGCAGTGAAGCGGGAGGGAGCAATCAGCCCCAGCATTTT	CASSEAGGSNQPQHF	-	TRBJ1-5	TRBV6-1	-
TGTGCCAGTAACCCGTCCCTGCGGGGGCTTTACAATGAGCAGTTCTTC	CASNPSLRGLYNEQFF	-	TRBJ2-1	TRBV19	-
TGTGCCAGCAGTGGATACGGGACAGAATACAATGAGCAGTTCTTC	CASSGYGTEYNEQFF	once	TRBJ2-1	TRBV2	TRBD1
TGTGCCAGCAGGACGGGGGACAGGGTGGAGTTCTTC	CASRTGDRVEFF	-	TRBJ2-1	TRBV6-1	TRBD1
TGTGCCAGCAGCGTTCTAGCGGGAGCAAGGGATGAGCAGTTCTTC	CASSVLAGARDEQFF	-	TRBJ2-1	TRBV9	TRBD2
TGTGCCTGGACCATAACGCGGCAAGAGACCCAGTACTTC	CAWTITRQETQYF	-	TRBJ2-5	TRBV30	-
TGTGCCTGGAGTGTAGCCAGGACTAGCGGGAGGGCCTCGTCCTACGAGCAGTACTTC	CAWSVARTSGRASSYEQYF	-	TRBJ2-7	TRBV30	TRBD2
TGTGCCAGCAGTCTGCTAGCGGGAGGAGCGTACAATGAGCAGTTCTTC	CASSLLAGGAYNEQFF	-	TRBJ2-1	TRBV2	TRBD2